This TCR beta chain was captured by sequencing in a study of blood T cell repertoires in COVID-19. Study-level information: Samples came from the United States, Italy and Spain, spanning acute and convalescent COVID-19. The cDNA or gDNA used as material had been derived from T cells, B-cell-depleted T cells, or PBMCs.

Trimming cost V 4 bases and J 5 bases; bases outside gene matches: 1. The CDR3 sequence is 13 residues long. Per the germline V gene, CDR1 is LNHDA and CDR2 is SQIVND (reference sequence). As processed by the authors: Reference gene primer amplification gave estimated nucleated cell counts. The assay was immunoSEQ multiplex PCR, and TCRdb's table has in-frame clones only and misses some. V and J calls and clone size are copied from that table; D and trimming were computed from the DNA. The sample holds hundreds of thousands of clones, roughly 76% seen once. In this sample, this clone turned up once. This clonotype was sampled from a woman older than 75 with COVID-19, enrolled during active disease. The sample was peripheral blood. The rearrangement joins TRBV19 to TRBJ2-5; TRBD1 agrees at 10 bases. The chain's CDR3 is CASSRQGAETQYF. The CDR3 DNA reads as TGTGCCAGTAGTAGACAGGGGGCTGAGACCCAGTACTTC.